Listed here is a single TCR beta chain. Its specificity is unknown. The record originates from a study of cytomegalovirus exposure and HLA in healthy donors. Study conclusions and caveats: By HLA locus, TCR association rates varied in a later analysis, with DRB1 showing the most and HLA-C the fewest. TCR beta V- and J-gene trimming, according to a later analysis, was linked to a missense DCLRE1C variant.

Vbeta (60) and Jbeta (13) primers were used in the PCR. This table comes from immunoSEQ multiplex PCR, and its TCRdb copy is limited to in-frame clones, with some not included. The table lists 150,000 or so clones, about three quarters of them singletons. Material: PBMCs. The sequence was obtained from a male donor in good health and CMV-seronegative.

Written as DNA, the CDR3 is TGTGCCAGCAGCTTACCGGGACTAGCGGAAAACATTCAGTACTTC. It encodes CASSLPGLAENIQYF. V usage is TRBV7-9 and J usage is TRBJ2-4, with 11 bases lining up with TRBD2. Germline trimming cut 2 bases from V and 5 bases from J; bases unmatched to any gene: 2. The CDR3 extends over 15 amino acids. CDR1 and CDR2 (germline): SEHNR, FQNEAQ (reference sequence).